This entry is about one T cell receptor beta chain. This specimen belongs to a study of blood T cell repertoires in COVID-19. Study information: Samples representing acute and convalescent COVID-19 were sourced from the United States, Italy and Spain. Sources were T cells, B-cell-depleted T cells, or PBMCs; the material itself was cDNA or gDNA.

The CDR3 runs 13 residues. The germline V gene has CDR1 SGHRS and CDR2 YFSETQ. Trimming took off 0 bases at V and 4 bases at J, with 7 bases between the two ends. Per the study methods: Amplification of reference gene primers provided the estimated nucleated cell counts. Clones were sequenced by immunoSEQ multiplex PCR, and TCRdb holds only the in-frame ones, with some missing. V, J and clone size reflect that table, while D and trimming were determined from the DNA. The data hold some 210,000 clones, with roughly 80% observed a single time. The V gene is TRBV5-1, the J gene TRBJ1-2; no clear D gene. This TCR derives from a human donor in a cohort sampled during active COVID-19. Input material: peripheral blood. The CDR3 region is CASSLGRLYGYTF. As DNA, the CDR3 is TGCGCCAGCAGCTTGGGCAGGCTCTATGGCTACACCTTC.